This T cell receptor beta chain was recovered during a study of cytomegalovirus exposure and HLA in healthy donors (dated by TCRdb to 2015 to 2018). With respect to the entire study: In an earlier analysis of approximately 500 of the donors, approximately 300 Gb of sequence data and 100 million or so unique TCR beta sequences from 150 million to 200 million T cells were reported. An early release covering roughly 600 HLA-typed donors comprised approximately 290 gigabases of sequencing data and about 90 million unique TCR sequences. Of the 300 to 450 genotyped donors, 80% to 90% were placed in the genetic ancestry cluster associated with self-reported Caucasian donors. The study was designed to test whether signatures of past pathogen exposure could be identified by cataloging public T cell receptors. Using immunosequencing, the study profiled T cell repertoires from fewer than 850 subjects and related those repertoires to cytomegalovirus serostatus. A separate validation cohort of about 110 different subjects was used in addition to the roughly 700-subject first cohort. To predict cytomegalovirus infection status, the study combined high-throughput TCR immunosequencing, statistical association of individual TCRs with disease status, and machine learning. A later analysis re-analyzed previously published TCR beta repertoires from 550 to 700 donors and added high-resolution HLA genotyping to study TCR occurrence patterns. Rather than using new phenotypic data, the later analysis identified candidate immune exposures from TCR beta sequences and from how often those sequences occurred across donors. In an earlier analysis of roughly 540 of the donors, high-throughput TCR beta sequencing was used to judge whether each TCR beta V gene segment behaved as functional or pseudogenic. Donor age, sex, ethnicity and CMV serostatus were collected together with the repertoire data. A later genetic analysis used genome-wide SNP genotypes for about 55% of the 666 donors, treating that subset as a discovery cohort. All discovery cohort repertoires had been generated on a single sequencing platform. HLA typing covered class I and class II loci at four-digit resolution. The number of typed donors differed by locus: roughly 629-630 for A, B, C, DRB1 and DQB1; 500 to 550 for DQA1; over 600 for DPA1; and 400 to 480 for DPB1. Five DR-DQ haplotypes were handled as single units for association and clustering because linkage in the cohort was strong. Across some 400 genotyped donors of the cohort, an average of roughly 250,000 unique TCR beta nucleotide sequences per donor were sequenced, and around 20% of those sequences were non-productive. General findings and caveats noted by the study authors: Most TCR sequences were seen in very few donors, while some public TCRs were found in many individuals. This cohort had only TCR beta chains sequenced, and the lack of alpha or paired-chain data limited which features could be detected. An earlier analysis of 450 to 750 of the donors showed that most TCR beta V segments appeared in productive rearrangements either about 87% or about 30% of the time, which broadly matched IMGT annotations. It was suggested by the authors that the approach could potentially be generalized to other disease states and immunological phenotypes. Roughly uniform sequencing depth across donors was assumed in presence/absence analyses, although this assumption may not hold. In a later genetic analysis, a missense DCLRE1C variant was associated with V-gene and J-gene trimming of TCR beta chains, and the association was replicated in an independent cohort. According to a later analysis, parvovirus B19, influenza, CMV and Epstein-Barr virus appeared linked to several top co-occurrence clusters. At a false discovery rate of 0.05, a later analysis linked approximately 18,000 TCR beta sequences to specific HLA alleles. The sequencing pipeline was judged likely to have produced a cluster of highly shared sequence variants as a technical artifact. In vitro tests confirmed that a few of the cytomegalovirus-associated TCR beta chains recognize cytomegalovirus antigens. In a later analysis, the rate of TCR association differed among HLA loci, with DRB1 alleles having the most associated TCRs and HLA-C alleles having the fewest. Assigning TCR associations to individual alleles was difficult when HLA alleles, especially DR and DQ, strongly co-occurred. In the study, 150 to 200 TCR beta chains were listed as associated with cytomegalovirus. A later genetic analysis reported fewer N-insertions in productive TCRs among donors in an Asian-associated ancestry cluster than the roughly 700-donor mean. Because HLA typing was missing for some donors at each locus, association tests included only the typed subset. A later analysis found that HLA-associated TCR beta chains were more clonally expanded and had lower generation probabilities than equally common non-associated chains. A further reported finding was that TCR beta sequences accurately predicted the HLA-A and HLA-B alleles for most subjects in the first cohort. Correlated functional status among segregating V segments might be attributable to linkage disequilibrium, but an unknown experimental factor could not be ruled out. A later analysis found that most CMV-associated TCR beta chains appeared HLA-restricted, with HLA associations seemingly driven largely by CMV exposure. Cytomegalovirus status was reported to be diagnosed by the classifier with high specificity and sensitivity in both the original and validation cohorts. Because counts were too low, seventeen rarely observed V segments, including chromosome 9 orphons, were excluded from the earlier analysis of under 650 of the donors. The 87-base-pair reads could not distinguish some IMGT-functional V segments, including TRBV6-2 and TRBV6-3, so those segments were excluded. Immune exposure information for the cohort was limited to CMV serostatus.

Library generation was performed with the immunoSEQ multiplex PCR assay. A mixture of 60 forward primers for TCR Vbeta segments and 13 reverse primers for TCR Jbeta segments was used in the multiplex PCR. The CDR3 region of rearranged TCR beta genes was amplified from genomic DNA with a multiplex PCR assay. Amplified TCR beta libraries were sequenced as 87-base-pair reads on the Illumina HiSeq System. For the original study's pipeline: In a later analysis, 80 million or so unique TCR beta chains were counted across the approximately 670 repertoires, and some 10 million of these chains were shared by at least two donors. A nearest-neighbor algorithm error-corrected the raw reads and collapsed the reads into unique sequences, merging closely related sequences to remove PCR and sequencing errors. V, D and J gene segments were assigned by aligning CDR3 sequences to IMGT reference sequences. For a sequence to be retained, at least a six-nucleotide match to both a V gene segment and a J gene segment was required. A rearrangement counted as productive if the CDR3 had no stop codons and remained in frame with V and J, and every other rearrangement counted as non-productive. CDR3 was defined by IMGT convention, running from the second conserved V-encoded cysteine to the conserved J-encoded phenylalanine. In an earlier analysis of 587 of the donors, sequences lacking an unambiguous match to a single V gene segment were excluded. In an earlier analysis of about 590 of the donors, a V segment was called functional when productive rearrangements were above 56.7%, and segregating when the standard deviation between donors exceeded 5%. A statistical classification framework was built to diagnose cytomegalovirus status from the catalog of TCR beta chain sequences. A later analysis assigned V and J genes by comparing TCR nucleotide sequences with IMGT/GENE-DB human TR gene sequences. Using the TCRdist pipeline, a later analysis assigned CDR3 sequences along with most-parsimonious VDJ recombination scenarios. In a later analysis, each TCR beta chain was defined by its CDR3 amino acid sequence together with its V-gene family, and reads without a unique V-gene family were excluded. In a later analysis, around 650 highly shared, low-generation-probability nucleotide sequences were removed to address suspected cross-contamination and a sequencing artifact. For each public chain, a later analysis derived a clonal expansion index from normalized ranks of inferred template counts within each repertoire. In a later analysis, generation probabilities were computed using a VDJ recombination model fitted to out-of-frame rearrangements, and the results were checked against IGoR. In a later analysis, hypergeometric tests were used to score TCR-TCR, TCR-HLA and TCR-CMV co-occurrence, with a repertoire-size bias correction applied to TCR pairs. In a later analysis, false discovery rates were estimated by permuting HLA or CMV assignments 20 times. In a later analysis, co-occurring TCRs were grouped using DBSCAN, and TCRdist sequence similarity was added for clustering within HLA-allele-positive subsets. Repertoires with fewer than 30,000 or more than 120,000 public chains were left out of co-occurrence clustering, as were about 5 repertoires with anomalous nucleotide sharing. Drawn from immuneACCESS, this table holds only the in-frame rearrangements with V and J called that TCRdb kept. Clones are partly lost; checked studies trace under half to an unresolved V gene and leave the rest unexplained. The V and J calls and clone size are taken from that table; D and trimming were inferred from the DNA. The sample includes under 90,000 clones, with approximately 82% observed a single time. The ten largest clones add up to approximately 2% of the sample.

In total, 500 to 700 healthy bone marrow donors made up the cohort. Cohort members were all nominally healthy when sampled, although unrecorded immune exposures were likely present. The donor was CMV seronegative and belonged to the group of under 400 seronegative cohort members. A peripheral blood sample was provided by each donor, and peripheral blood mononuclear cells were used for TCR beta sequencing. The Qiagen DNeasy Blood Extraction Kit was used to extract genomic DNA from the blood cell samples. V sheds 5 bases and J sheds 0 bases, leaving 13 bases between their ends. CDR1 and CDR2 are drawn from the germline V gene (reference sequence): SEHNR, FQNEAQ. The CDR3 starts with the cysteine, ends with the phenylalanine, and has 15 residues. Only the CDR3 part of the read is kept: 45 bases, read in frame from the first base. A remark on this clone: The antigen it binds to is not known. No much larger clonotype is one base removed from it; base qualities were not supplied.

The specimen was PBMCs. The chain couples TRBV7-9 to TRBJ1-2; the D gene is not confidently resolved. The sequence was obtained from a man aged 35 to 55 in good health and CMV-seronegative. At the DNA level, the sequence is TGTGCCAGCAGCACCCCAGGCAGTACTAACTATGGCTACACCTTC. This sequence encodes CASSTPGSTNYGYTF.